This T cell receptor (beta chain) was identified during a study of vaccination effects on CD4 cells after COVID-19. This CDR3 has 20 residues. Germline V CDR1 and CDR2: LGHNA, YNFKEQ. The J segment lost 7 bases and the V segment lost 0 bases, leaving 20 bases of the junction unmatched. A word on this clone: What it binds is unknown.

TCRdb's copy holds only in-frame clones and misses some; the assay was immunoSEQ multiplex PCR. The table has 50,000 to 70,000 clones, about 69% seen once. Isolation of CD4+ T cells took place after 10 days of culture. This TCR came from a human donor who had a prior SARS-CoV-2 infection. The source was CD4+ T cells from PBMCs cultured without peptide, collected before COVID-19 vaccination. The chain carries TRBV4-2 and TRBJ2-1; 8 nucleotides align to TRBD2. The CDR3 spells CASSQDWVARSGSPPNEQFF. The DNA of the CDR3 is TGTGCCAGCAGCCAAGATTGGGTGGCCCGAAGCGGGAGTCCCCCAAATGAGCAGTTCTTC.